The 26 T cell receptor beta chains presented below share a single source sample, sequenced in a study of T cell repertoires in cytomegalovirus infection. TCRdb ran MiXCR on the reads and lists one entry per CDR3 protein. The table has 650,000 to 900,000 distinct CDR3 sequences, approximately 29% seen once. No antigen has been identified for these receptors. The sample here was cultured CD8+ T cells from PBMCs, taken from culture after CMV antigen stimulation. The receptors come from a human donor in good health (CMV status not recorded). Some clones in this sample may be carry-over from other donors' samples.

This clonotype showed up many times. One junction end does not reproduce the germline sequence, and a read error may be involved. This chain connects TRBV19 to TRBJ2-6; 10 nucleotides line up with TRBD1. The V gene's germline CDR1 is LNHDA and CDR2 SQIVND (reference sequence). The CDR3 totals 14 residues. The CDR3: CAAGLRQGAIVLTF. The DNA of the CDR3 is TGTGCCGCCGGACTCAGACAGGGGGCCATCGTCCTGACTTTC. The full variable domain, rest sourced from reference TRBV19 and TRBJ2-6, is DGGITQSPKYLFRKEGQNVTLSCEQNLNHDAMYWYRQDPGQGLRLIYYSQIVNDFQKGDIAEGYSVSREKKESFPLTVTSAQKNPTAFYLCAAGLRQGAIVLTFGAGSRLTVL.

About this clonotype itself: The junction departs from the called germline gene at one end, perhaps through a read error. This sequence joins TRBV6-2 or TRBV6-3 and TRBJ2-2; D possibly matches TRBD1 or TRBD2 (6 bases each). Germline V gene sequence: CDR1 MNHEY, CDR2 SVGEGT. This CDR3 has 16 residues. This chain's CDR3 is CASSLWHRANTGGLFF. The CDR3 region has the DNA TGTGCCAGCAGTTTATGGCACAGGGCGAACACCGGGGGGCTGTTTTTT.

Written as DNA, the CDR3 is TGTGCCAGCAGTTACAAGGTCAGCCAAGAGACCCAGTACTTC. It encodes CASSYKVSQETQYF. The chain couples TRBV6-2 or TRBV6-3 to TRBJ2-5; D gene unclear. Deletions cut 2 bases from V and 1 base from J, with 8 bases between. This CDR3 spans 14 amino acids. The V gene's germline CDR1 is MNHEY and CDR2 SVGEGT.

This clonotype was observed a few times. The rearrangement uses TRBV29-1 and TRBJ2-2; 8 bases align to TRBD1. The CDR3 extends over 14 amino acids. Germline assignment: CDR1 SQVTM and CDR2 ANQGSEA. Trimming cost V 7 bases and J 1 base; bases outside gene matches: 5. The CDR3 DNA reads TGCAGCGGGACCGGGACAGGGAACACCGGGGAGCTGTTTTTT. Residues: CSGTGTGNTGELFF.

Worth noting for this clonotype: One end of the junction does not line up with germline, which may come from a read error. This CDR3 is CASTPGQGLSSVINQLQHF. DNA of the CDR3: TGTGCCAGCACCCCGGGACAGGGTCTTTCTTCGGTAATCAATCAGCTCCAGCATTTT. V is TRBV6-1 and J is TRBJ1-5; 9 bases are a match to TRBD1. This CDR3 contains 19 residues. Germline V gives CDR1 MNHNS, CDR2 SASEGT.

The V and J genes are TRBV6-6 and TRBJ2-7; 8 bases line up with TRBD2. V lost 7 bases, J lost 0 bases, and 5 bases stayed unmatched. CDR3 size: 14 residues. Germline assignment: CDR1 MNHNY and CDR2 SVGAGI (reference sequence). CDR3 sequence reads: CASIGGGPSYEQYF. DNA for the CDR3: TGTGCCAGCATCGGCGGGGGGCCCTCCTACGAGCAGTACTTC.

The rearrangement links TRBV7-4 to TRBJ2-4; the match to TRBD1 covers 8 bases. The CDR3 contains 15 residues. Per the germline V gene, CDR1 is SGHVT and CDR2 is SQSDAQ. The junction had 6 bases not matched to a gene; V was cut back by 1 base and J by 7 bases. This CDR3 is CASSLEGTGLNIQYF. The CDR3 DNA reads as TGTGCCAGCAGCTTAGAGGGGACAGGTTTGAACATTCAGTACTTC.

Remarks on this clonotype: Just one base apart from a much larger clone, this may be a read error. This chain connects TRBV7-2 to TRBJ2-3, with a possible D match to TRBD2 (5 bases). V was shortened by 3 bases and J by 2 bases, with 12 bases between the two germline ends. CDR3 length: 15 amino acids. Germline-derived CDR1 and CDR2 are SGHTA and FQGNSA. The CDR3: CASSLRGPNTDTQYF. In DNA, the CDR3 is TGTGCCAGCAGCTTGAGAGGGCCTAACACAGATACGCAGTATTTT.

This CDR3 is CASSSHPSGVYNEQFF. The CDR3 bases are TGTGCCAGCAGCTCCCATCCTAGCGGGGTCTACAATGAGCAGTTCTTC. J is TRBJ2-1 and V is TRBV5-5, with 9 bases lining up with TRBD2. CDR1 and CDR2 from the germline V gene are SGHKS and YYEKEE (reference sequence). There are 16 residues in the CDR3. The V and J ends lost 3 bases and 3 bases, in that order; junction bases with no gene match: 7.

This clonotype was seen a few times. The gene calls are TRBV5-5 and TRBJ1-1, with no clear D. There are 13 residues in the CDR3. Germline values: CDR1 SGHKS, CDR2 YYEKEE (reference sequence). V was cut by 5 bases and J by 5 bases, with 13 bases left in between. The CDR3 DNA reads TGTGCCAGCAGTCCCTTTTCAGAGACTGAAGCTTTCTTT. Its translation is CASSPFSETEAFF.

This clonotype was seen a handful of times. The chain joins TRBV7-9 to TRBJ1-5; perhaps TRBD1 as D (5 bases). CDR1 and CDR2 (germline): SEHNR, FQNEAQ (reference sequence). V dropped 5 bases and J dropped 7 bases, with 15 bases sitting between them. The CDR3 has 14 amino acids. For the CDR3, the DNA is TGTGCCAGCAGCCCGCCGGGGGGTGGACAGCCCCAGCATTTT. It codes for CASSPPGGGQPQHF.

This clonotype was detected a few times. V gene TRBV7-9 combines with J gene TRBJ2-1, with 7 bases matching TRBD2. Germline values: CDR1 SEHNR, CDR2 FQNEAQ (reference sequence). V lost 4 bases, J lost 0 bases, and 6 bases stayed unmatched. The CDR3 has 16 amino acids. In DNA, the CDR3 is TGTGCCAGCAGCTCCTTCACGGGGGGCTCCTACAATGAGCAGTTCTTC. Its translation: CASSSFTGGSYNEQFF. Together with reference TRBV7-9 and TRBJ2-1, the CDR3 gives the full variable domain: DTGVSQNPRHKITKRGQNVTFRCDPISEHNRLYWYRQTLGQGPEFLTYFQNEAQLEKSRLLSDRFSAERPKGSFSTLEIQRTEQGDSAMYLCASSSFTGGSYNEQFFGPGTRLTVL.

This clonotype was seen a few times. The V gene is TRBV12-3 or TRBV12-4, the J gene TRBJ1-2, with D possibly matching TRBD1 (5 bases). The V and J ends lost 2 bases and 5 bases respectively, with 9 bases between them. The CDR3 consists of 13 residues. In nucleotides, the CDR3 is TGTGCCAGCAGTTTATCCACAGGTTATGGCTACACCTTC. Translated, it gives CASSLSTGYGYTF.

This clonotype was found a few times. The rearrangement joins TRBV7-9 to TRBJ1-1, with unresolved D. This CDR3 spans 13 amino acids. Trimming took off 5 bases at V and 5 bases at J, with 12 bases between the two ends. Germline values: CDR1 SEHNR, CDR2 FQNEAQ (reference sequence). CDR3 DNA: TGTGCCAGCAGCCCCCCCGTAGCAACTGAAGCTTTCTTT. Residues: CASSPPVATEAFF.

This clonotype was observed a handful of times. The V gene is TRBV5-1, the J gene TRBJ2-3; 10 bases line up with TRBD2. The CDR3 length is 17 residues. Germline-derived CDR1 and CDR2 are SGHRS and YFSETQ. V shed 4 bases and J 4 bases; nucleotides not matched to a gene: 12. The CDR3 bases are TGCGCCAGCAGCCCCATGGCCAGCGGGGGGGCTGCAGATACGCAGTATTTT. Amino acid sequence: CASSPMASGGAADTQYF.

This clonotype was observed once. The chain has TRBV5-5 and TRBJ1-2; D unclear. The germline V and J ends were trimmed by 4 bases and 4 bases, with 8 bases remaining between them. This CDR3 has 12 amino acids. CDR1 is SGHKS and CDR2 is YYEKEE in the germline V gene (reference sequence). CDR3 protein: CASSGRGYGYTF. CDR3 DNA sequence: TGTGCCAGCAGCGGGCGCGGCTATGGCTACACCTTC.

The chain couples TRBV6-2 or TRBV6-3 to TRBJ2-1; D ambiguous. The V end was cut by 2 bases, the J end by 4 bases, with 6 bases between. Germline CDR1 reads MNHEY; CDR2 reads SVGEGT. This CDR3 has 13 amino acids. The CDR3 DNA is TGTGCCAGCAGTTACGGTAGATACAATGAGCAGTTCTTC. Its translation is CASSYGRYNEQFF.

This clonotype came up a few times. The chain carries TRBV9 and TRBJ2-1; the D is unclear. Germline CDR1 reads SGDLS; CDR2 reads YYNGEE. Between the trimmed V and J ends, which lost 3 bases and 5 bases, there was a span of 9 bases. The CDR3 is 13 amino acids. The chain's CDR3 is CASSGSDDNEQFF. The CDR3 region has the DNA TGTGCCAGCAGCGGGAGCGACGACAATGAGCAGTTCTTC.

The rearrangement joins TRBV27 to TRBJ2-7; D not resolved. This CDR3 spans 13 amino acids. The germline V and J ends were trimmed by 4 bases and 3 bases, with 10 bases remaining between them. Germline V gene sequence: CDR1 MNHEY, CDR2 SMNVEV (reference sequence). The CDR3 loop reads CASSSGPYYEQYV. The CDR3 region has the DNA TGTGCCAGCAGTTCAGGACCTTACTACGAGCAGTACGTC.

This clonotype was recorded once. One end of the junction does not line up with germline, which may come from a read error. The V gene is TRBV7-8, the J gene TRBJ2-4, with TRBD2 as a possible D gene (5 bases). Per the germline V gene, CDR1 is SGHVS and CDR2 is FQNEAQ. This CDR3 region has 16 residues. The CDR3 loop reads CDSSLAYTGAKNIQYF. CDR3 coding DNA: TGTGACAGCAGCTTAGCGTATACGGGAGCCAAAAACATTCAGTACTTC.

V is TRBV6-1 and J is TRBJ2-2; 9 bases align to TRBD1. Germline V gene lookup returns CDR1 MNHNS and CDR2 SASEGT. V dropped 6 bases and J dropped 7; count of bases not matched to a gene: 6. This CDR3 region has 14 residues. CDR3: CASREQGADGELFF. CDR3 nucleotides: TGTGCCAGCAGAGAACAGGGGGCCGACGGGGAGCTGTTTTTT.

The rearrangement uses TRBV5-1 and TRBJ2-1; 7 nucleotides agree with TRBD2. The CDR3 is 14 amino acids. Trimming removed 5 bases from V and 4 bases from J; junction bases left unmatched: 6. Looked up from germline, CDR1 is SGHRS and CDR2 is YFSETQ. The CDR3 region is CASRRLADYNEQFF. CDR3 bases: TGCGCCAGCAGACGTCTAGCGGATTACAATGAGCAGTTCTTC.

The chain employs TRBV6-2 or TRBV6-3 and TRBJ2-1; D possibly uses TRBD1 or TRBD2 (7 bases each). CDR3 size: 15 residues. The germline V gene encodes CDR1 MNHEY and CDR2 SVGEGT. Trimming removed 10 bases at V and 7 bases at J, with 23 bases between. The chain's CDR3 is CANIFQGGYDNEQFF. The CDR3 DNA is TGTGCCAACATTTTTCAGGGGGGGTACGATAATGAGCAGTTCTTC.

At least ten counts were recorded for this clonotype. This chain connects TRBV7-9 to TRBJ1-2, with D unresolved. Germline CDR1 is SEHNR and CDR2 is FQNEAQ (reference sequence). V lost 9 bases and J lost 0, with 11 bases in between. CDR3 length: 13 residues. DNA for the CDR3: TGTGCCAGTAGTCCCGACACTAACTATGGCTACACCTTC. This translates into CASSPDTNYGYTF.

This clonotype appeared many times. The CDR3 loop reads CASSSWTGSDEQFF. CDR3 in DNA: TGTGCCAGCAGCTCATGGACTGGCAGCGATGAGCAGTTCTTC. V gene TRBV7-6 combines with J gene TRBJ2-1; TRBD2 is a possible D gene (5 bases). The germline V gene encodes CDR1 SGHVS and CDR2 FNYEAQ. Trimming stripped 4 bases from V and 8 bases from J, with 15 bases between. This CDR3 contains 14 residues.

The chain combines TRBV5-1 with TRBJ2-1, with a tentative D call TRBD2 (6 bases). V gave up 5 bases and J gave up 4 bases, with 19 bases separating them. The germline V gene has CDR1 SGHRS and CDR2 YFSETQ. This CDR3 contains 16 residues. DNA for the CDR3: TGCGCCAGCAGGTTTACCCCGGGACTTTCTTACAATGAGCAGTTCTTC. Protein product: CASRFTPGLSYNEQFF.